The 20 T cell receptor beta chains presented below share a single source sample, sequenced in a study of CD8+ T cells in alopecia areata. It was cDNA, reverse transcribed from extracted RNA, that served as the sequencing template. The method was immunoSEQ multiplex PCR; TCRdb's version includes in-frame clones alone and lacks a portion of them. The sample records approximately 110,000 clones, roughly 55% being singletons. Treatment here: oral pan-JAK inhibitor, 5-10 mg twice daily. The sample here was CD8+ T cells sorted from blood, taken at week 24, from a patient treated with tofacitinib. The receptor set was obtained from a human donor with alopecia areata.

For the CDR3, the DNA is TGTGCCAGCAGTTTAAGTTTTGGGACAGTGAAAGAGACCCAGTACTTC. It specifies CASSLSFGTVKETQYF. This chain connects TRBV27 to TRBJ2-5; 7 nucleotides match TRBD1. The germline V gene has CDR1 MNHEY and CDR2 SMNVEV (reference sequence). This CDR3 spans 16 amino acids. Trimming cost V 2 bases and J 3 bases; bases outside gene matches: 9.

On this clone: At the DNA level, this CDR3 is encoded by other sequences in the same sample as well. The V and J genes are TRBV6-5 and TRBJ1-1; D call uncertain. The CDR3 has 14 residues. Germline V lookup: CDR1 MNHEY, CDR2 SVGAGI. Trimming left V 0 bases short and J 1 base short, with 6 bases between. CDR3 coding DNA: TGTGCCAGCAGTTACTCTGGCGGGAACACTGAAGCTTTCTTT. Protein: CASSYSGGNTEAFF.

This clone was observed a few times. Other DNA variants within this sample encode the same CDR3. The rearrangement links TRBV5-1 to TRBJ2-7; either TRBD1 or TRBD2 may fit D (5 bases each). This CDR3 is built from 13 residues. Trimming removed 3 bases from V and 2 bases from J, with 9 bases in between. Germline assignment: CDR1 SGHRS and CDR2 YFSETQ. CDR3: CASSWDGAYEQYF. CDR3 DNA sequence: TGCGCCAGCAGCTGGGACGGCGCCTACGAGCAGTACTTC. The whole variable domain, remainder taken from reference TRBV5-1 and TRBJ2-7, is KAGVTQTPRYLIKTRGQQVTLSCSPISGHRSVSWYQQTPGQGLQFLFEYFSETQRNKGNFPGRFSGRQFSNSRSEMNVSTLELGDSALYLCASSWDGAYEQYFGPGTRLTVT.

This chain uses TRBV13 with TRBJ2-5; perhaps TRBD2 as D (5 bases). The CDR3 runs 15 residues. Looked up from germline, CDR1 is PRHDT and CDR2 is FYEKMQ (reference sequence). V gave up 3 bases and J gave up 1 base, with 12 bases separating them. CDR3: CASSFTGSPQETQYF. The CDR3 DNA reads TGTGCCAGCAGCTTTACGGGGAGCCCCCAAGAGACCCAGTACTTC.

The chain couples TRBV7-9 to TRBJ1-4; D is uncertain. The CDR3 consists of 14 residues. Looked up from germline, CDR1 is SEHNR and CDR2 is FQNEAQ (reference sequence). V gave up 3 bases and J gave up 0 bases, with 5 bases separating them. The CDR3 sequence: CASSLDSTNEKLFF. The CDR3 DNA follows: TGTGCCAGCAGCTTGGACTCAACTAATGAAAAACTGTTTTTT.

The J gene is TRBJ1-1, the V gene TRBV5-1; D is unclear. This CDR3 comprises 17 residues. Germline CDR1 SGHRS, CDR2 YFSETQ. Trimming pared 0 bases from V and 4 bases from J, leaving 19 bases between. CDR3 region: CASSLGSWGEVATEAFF. In DNA, the CDR3 is TGCGCCAGCAGCTTGGGGTCATGGGGAGAGGTAGCCACTGAAGCTTTCTTT. Full variable domain (remainder filled in from reference TRBV5-1 and TRBJ1-1): KAGVTQTPRYLIKTRGQQVTLSCSPISGHRSVSWYQQTPGQGLQFLFEYFSETQRNKGNFPGRFSGRQFSNSRSEMNVSTLELGDSALYLCASSLGSWGEVATEAFFGQGTRLTVV.

The genes are TRBV5-4 and TRBJ2-1; tentative D call: TRBD2 (6 bases). CDR1 is SGHNT, CDR2 YYREEE, per germline (reference sequence). This CDR3 has 15 amino acids. Trimming left V 4 bases short and J 8 bases short, with 19 bases between. As DNA, the CDR3 is TGTGCCAGCAGCGAGCGGGCGGGGCCATTAGATGAGCAGTTCTTC. Its translation is CASSERAGPLDEQFF. Combining the CDR3 with reference TRBV5-4 and TRBJ2-1 gives the whole variable domain ETGVTQSPTHLIKTRGQQVTLRCSSQSGHNTVSWYQQALGQGPQFIFQYYREEENGRGNFPPRFSGLQFPNYSSELNVNALELDDSALYLCASSERAGPLDEQFFGPGTRLTVL.

This clone has only a few counts. The V and J genes are TRBV13 and TRBJ1-3, with D unresolved. Germline V lookup: CDR1 PRHDT, CDR2 FYEKMQ (reference sequence). Trimming pared 3 bases from V and 8 bases from J, leaving 17 bases between. The CDR3 sequence is 15 residues long. The CDR3 DNA follows: TGTGCCAGCAGCTTCGGGCCTCATACACCAGACACCATATATTTT. It is translated as CASSFGPHTPDTIYF.

This clone was counted between two and nine times. V gene TRBV7-2 combines with J gene TRBJ1-6; the D gene is possibly TRBD1 (5 bases). The germline V gene has CDR1 SGHTA and CDR2 FQGNSA. The CDR3 is 16 amino acids. Between the trimmed V and J ends, which lost 5 bases and 6 bases, there was a span of 17 bases. In DNA form, the CDR3 reads TGTGCCAGCAGCCTCCCGTCGGGGGGTAGTAATTCACCCCTCCACTTT. Translation gives CASSLPSGGSNSPLHF. The complete variable domain, with remaining parts taken from reference TRBV7-2 and TRBJ1-6, reads GAGVSQSPSNKVTEKGKDVELRCDPISGHTALYWYRQSLGQGLEFLIYFQGNSAPDKSGLPSDRFSAERTGGSVSTLTIQRTQQEDSAVYLCASSLPSGGSNSPLHFGNGTRLTVT.

The V and J genes are TRBV15 and TRBJ1-1, with D unresolved. V was shortened by 0 bases and J by 1 base, with 15 bases between the two germline ends. This CDR3 region has 17 residues. The germline CDR1 and CDR2 sequences are LNHNV and YYDKDF (reference sequence). DNA of the CDR3: TGTGCCACCAGCAGAGATTGGGCAGGTACGGCGAACACTGAAGCTTTCTTT. Residues: CATSRDWAGTANTEAFF.

The table lists this clone with a few counts. This chain connects TRBV7-9 to TRBJ2-7, with D perhaps TRBD1 (6 bases). Germline V gene lookup returns CDR1 SEHNR and CDR2 FQNEAQ (reference sequence). The CDR3 is made up of 14 amino acids. Trimming shortened V by 5 bases and J by 3 bases, and 14 bases separated the two germline ends. CDR3 in DNA: TGTGCCAGCAGCCCCGTACAGGGCTACTACGAGCAGTACTTC. It codes for CASSPVQGYYEQYF.

The chain recombines TRBV14 with TRBJ1-2; 12 bases agree with TRBD1. V was clipped by 1 base and J by 6 bases; unmatched bases: 3. Germline-derived CDR1 and CDR2 are SGHDN and FVKESK. The CDR3 loop spans 15 amino acids. DNA of the CDR3: TGTGCCAGCAGCCAAGCCCGGGACAGGGGGCATGGCTACACCTTC. This sequence encodes CASSQARDRGHGYTF.

The chain couples TRBV5-6 to TRBJ2-7; D gene unclear. The CDR3 covers 13 residues. With 0 bases removed from V and 2 bases from J, the gap between germline ends came to 6 bases. Germline lookup yields CDR1 SGHDT and CDR2 YYEEEE. CDR3 sequence (DNA): TGTGCCAGCAGCTTGGAGGAACCCTACGAGCAGTACTTC. It translates to CASSLEEPYEQYF.

This clone turned up a few times. This chain joins TRBV29-1 and TRBJ2-1; no reliable D call. Per the germline V gene, CDR1 is SQVTM and CDR2 is ANQGSEA. V was pared by 2 bases and J by 0 bases, with 8 bases between. This CDR3 has 14 amino acids. The CDR3 nucleotides read TGCAGCGTTGAACACGAGAGCTCCTACAATGAGCAGTTCTTC. Its protein product is CSVEHESSYNEQFF.

This clone was seen only once. V gene TRBV30 combines with J gene TRBJ1-5; D is ambiguous. Trimming took 2 bases from V and 5 from J, leaving 10 bases between them. The V gene's germline CDR1 is GTSNPN and CDR2 SVGIG (reference sequence). CDR3 length: 13 amino acids. CDR3 loop: CAWSFAPDQPQHF. The DNA of the CDR3 is TGTGCCTGGAGTTTCGCACCCGATCAGCCCCAGCATTTT.

The chain employs TRBV4-3 and TRBJ1-4, with unresolved D. Per the germline V gene, CDR1 is LGHNA and CDR2 is YSLEER. V dropped 2 bases and J dropped 0 bases, with 7 bases sitting between them. This CDR3 is 15 amino acids long. CDR3 coding DNA: TGCGCCAGCAGCCAACTTTTAACAACTAATGAAAAACTGTTTTTT. Its protein product is CASSQLLTTNEKLFF.

CDR3 in amino acids: CASSQEPGIRDGYTF. As DNA, the CDR3 is TGCGCCAGCAGCCAAGAACCCGGGATCAGGGATGGCTACACCTTC. This chain links TRBV4-1 with TRBJ1-2; a weak D match, TRBD1 (5 bases). CDR3 length: 15 residues. The germline V gene has CDR1 MGHRA and CDR2 YSYEKL. Trimming cost V 0 bases and J 6 bases, with 14 bases left between them.

This clone was seen just once. This chain connects TRBV7-6 to TRBJ2-7, with TRBD1 identical over 9 bases. CDR1 is SGHVS and CDR2 is FNYEAQ in the germline V gene. J lost 3 bases, V lost 1 base, and 1 base had no gene match. The CDR3 runs to 14 residues. The DNA of the CDR3 is TGTGCCAGCAGCTTAGGACAGGGGGGCTACGAGCAGTACTTC. This encodes CASSLGQGGYEQYF.

The CDR3 here is CASSYTGGWQETQYF. The CDR3 DNA is TGTGCCAGCAGTTACACAGGGGGCTGGCAAGAGACCCAGTACTTC. The chain joins TRBV6-5 to TRBJ2-5; 9 positions match TRBD1. This CDR3 contains 15 residues. CDR1 and CDR2 (germline): MNHEY, SVGAGI. V gave up 2 bases and J gave up 2 bases; unmatched junction bases: 3.

This clone was recorded only once. The chain employs TRBV10-3 and TRBJ2-7; D gene uncertain. CDR3 length: 12 residues. From germline, CDR1 is ENHRY and CDR2 SYGVKD. V gave up 2 bases and J gave up 3 bases, with 5 bases separating them. CDR3: CAISEVGYEQYF. The CDR3 coding sequence is TGTGCCATCAGTGAGGTGGGCTACGAGCAGTACTTC.